These 20 T cell receptor beta chains were all obtained from the same sample, sequenced in a study of OX40 agonist ivuxolimab in advanced cancers. The protocol was immunoSEQ multiplex PCR, while the TCRdb copy is restricted to in-frame clones and leaves out a portion. The sample comprises 20,000 to 30,000 clones, roughly nine tenths of which are singletons, and about 31% rests with the top ten. Sequenced material: CD4+ or CD8+ T cells sorted from blood, taken in a trial of the OX40 agonist ivuxolimab. Receptor source: an adult with an advanced solid tumor such as melanoma, head and neck, liver or kidney cancer.

This clone was seen once. The genes are TRBV1 and TRBJ1-5. TRBV1 counts as a pseudogene. The length of the CDR3 is 12 residues. The CDR3 protein is CTSRTGFQPQHF. The CDR3 coding sequence is TGCACCAGCAGGACCGGTTTCCAGCCCCAGCATTTT.

V and J are TRBV4-1 and TRBJ1-5, with TRBD1 identical over 9 bases. The CDR3 contains 17 residues. The germline V gene has CDR1 MGHRA and CDR2 YSYEKL. V dropped 4 bases and J dropped 4; count of bases not matched to a gene: 11. CDR3 loop: CASSLIPGTGLNQPQHF. The DNA of the CDR3 is TGCGCCAGCAGCCTCATTCCCGGGACAGGGCTGAATCAGCCCCAGCATTTT.

This clone was counted once. The chain uses TRBV5-8 and TRBJ1-1; TRBD1 agrees at 9 bases. The V and J ends lost 5 bases and 0 bases, in that order; junction bases with no gene match: 8. The CDR3 is 16 amino acids. CDR1 is SGHTS and CDR2 is YDEGEE in the germline V gene. This CDR3 reads CASSSDRGKMNTEAFF. The CDR3 bases are TGTGCCAGCAGTTCGGACAGGGGAAAGATGAACACTGAAGCTTTCTTT.

On this clone itself: This probably arose from a read error, given a far larger clone one base away. The sample holds other DNA sequences that translate to the same CDR3. The chain is built from TRBV6-4 and TRBJ2-7; no clear D. The CDR3 is made up of 12 amino acids. Trimming removed 3 bases from V and 4 bases from J, with 7 bases in between. The germline CDR1 and CDR2 sequences are MRHNA and SNTAGT. The CDR3: CASSEAVYEQYF. The CDR3, as DNA: TGTGCCAGCAGTGAGGCCGTATACGAGCAGTACTTC.

This chain links TRBV12-5 with TRBJ1-1; maybe TRBD1 (5 bases). The germline CDR1 and CDR2 sequences are LGHNT and FRNRAP. The CDR3 spans 15 residues. V was clipped by 0 bases and J by 1 base, with 9 bases between them. This CDR3 is CASGLVLGANTEAFF. CDR3 sequence (DNA): TGTGCTAGTGGTTTGGTACTCGGGGCGAACACTGAAGCTTTCTTT.

This sequence joins TRBV30 and TRBJ1-5; the D is unclear. This CDR3 comprises 14 residues. The ends were cut back, 0 bases at V and 3 bases at J, with 9 bases in the middle. Germline CDR1 GTSNPN, CDR2 SVGIG (reference sequence). In nucleotides, the CDR3 is TGTGCCTGGAGTGTAGGCAGGAACAATCAGCCCCAGCATTTT. The encoded protein is CAWSVGRNNQPQHF.

This chain joins TRBV29-1 and TRBJ2-1; 9 bases match TRBD2. V lost 5 bases, J lost 3 bases, and 5 bases stayed unmatched. Germline V lookup: CDR1 SQVTM, CDR2 ANQGSEA. The CDR3 is 14 amino acids. The CDR3: CSVTAGGFYNEQFF. CDR3 DNA: TGCAGCGTTACCGCGGGAGGGTTCTACAATGAGCAGTTCTTC.

CDR3 amino acids: CASSQDWRGASYEQYF. As DNA, the CDR3 is TGCGCCAGCAGCCAAGATTGGCGGGGGGCTTCCTACGAGCAGTACTTC. The genes are TRBV4-3 and TRBJ2-5, with 8 nucleotides matching TRBD2. The end of the DNA fits TRBJ2-7 better, so the J call may be wrong. In germline, CDR1 is LGHNA, CDR2 YSLEER. CDR3 length equals 16 residues.

This rearrangement joins TRBV19 to TRBJ2-3; D call uncertain. V lost 4 bases and J lost 0, with 11 bases in between. CDR3 length: 15 amino acids. CDR1 and CDR2 from the germline V gene are LNHDA and SQIVND (reference sequence). CDR3 sequence: CASSTTAASTDTQYF. The CDR3 DNA reads as TGTGCCAGTAGTACGACGGCCGCTAGCACAGATACGCAGTATTTT.

The rearrangement links TRBV4-3 to TRBJ2-7; perhaps TRBD1 as D (7 bases). CDR3 size: 16 residues. V lost 5 bases and J 1 base, leaving 18 bases between the germline ends. CDR1 is LGHNA and CDR2 is YSLEER in the germline V gene. CDR3 sequence reads: CASSLAPAGGSYEQYF. The DNA of the CDR3 is TGCGCCAGCAGCTTGGCCCCCGCAGGGGGGTCCTACGAGCAGTACTTC.

The rearrangement uses TRBV2 and TRBJ2-1; 8 nucleotides align to TRBD2. V was pared by 7 bases and J by 7 bases, with 12 bases of the junction left unmatched. CDR1 and CDR2 from the germline V gene are SNHLY and FYNNEI. This CDR3 has 15 amino acids. Here the CDR3 DNA reads TGTGCCAGCACTCCCCGACCGGGAGGGCCAAATGAGCAGTTCTTC. Its translation is CASTPRPGGPNEQFF.

This clone turned up a few times. This chain joins TRBV19 and TRBJ2-5; D uncertain. Trimming pared 2 bases from V and 5 bases from J, leaving 9 bases between. CDR1 is LNHDA, CDR2 SQIVND, per germline (reference sequence). This CDR3 spans 13 amino acids. CDR3 residues: CASSIRTVETQYF. The CDR3 DNA reads as TGTGCCAGTAGTATACGGACGGTCGAGACCCAGTACTTC.

Turning to this clone: At one of its ends the junction is not consistent with the germline gene, which may arise from a read error. The genes are TRBV5-1 and TRBJ2-1, with 7 bases that match TRBD2. This CDR3 has 14 amino acids. Per the germline V gene, CDR1 is SGHRS and CDR2 is YFSETQ. As DNA, the CDR3 is TGCGCCAGCAACCCCGGGACTACCTACAGTGAGCAGTTCTTC. Protein: CASNPGTTYSEQFF.

V and J are TRBV10-3 and TRBJ2-4, with 8 bases lining up with TRBD2. The CDR3 runs to 18 residues. With V trimmed by 4 bases and J by 3 bases, 14 bases remained unmatched. Looked up from germline, CDR1 is ENHRY and CDR2 is SYGVKD. For the CDR3, the DNA is TGTGCCATCAGTGTTGAGCGGGGGCACGGGAGAGGCAAAAACATTCAGTACTTC. As protein: CAISVERGHGRGKNIQYF.

This clone was seen a few times. V and J are TRBV19 and TRBJ1-5, with 10 bases identical to TRBD1. The CDR3 length is 15 residues. Germline V gene sequence: CDR1 LNHDA, CDR2 SQIVND (reference sequence). J gave up 6 bases and V 2 bases, and 4 bases lay outside the gene matches. CDR3 in amino acids: CASSITRTGGQPQHF. DNA of the CDR3: TGTGCCAGTAGTATAACCCGGACAGGGGGTCAGCCCCAGCATTTT.

This chain joins TRBV7-7 and TRBJ2-7; 12 bases line up with TRBD2. Trimming took 5 bases from V and 5 from J; bases not matched to a gene: 10. The CDR3 consists of 16 residues. Germline lookup yields CDR1 SSHAT and CDR2 FNYEAQ (reference sequence). As DNA, the CDR3 is TGTGCCAGCAGCCACGGACTAGCGGGAAATGCTCACGAGCAGTACTTC. Amino acid sequence: CASSHGLAGNAHEQYF.

V usage is TRBV21-1 and J usage is TRBJ2-7; no check of the table's D call, TRBD1, against the DNA was made. TRBV21-1 is listed as a pseudogene. This CDR3 comprises 16 residues. CDR3 in DNA: TGTGCCAGCAGCAAAGAGGGGGACAGGGGGCTCTACGAGCAGTACTTC. It specifies CASSKEGDRGLYEQYF.

The genes are TRBV7-2 and TRBJ1-5, with D perhaps matching TRBD1 (5 bases). The CDR3 totals 13 residues. Trimming removed 4 bases at V and 9 bases at J, with 13 bases between. Germline V gene data show CDR1 as SGHTA and CDR2 as FQGNSA. The CDR3 is CASSSGTAGPQHF. CDR3 coding DNA: TGTGCCAGCAGCTCCGGGACGGCCGGGCCCCAGCATTTT.

This rearrangement joins TRBV7-6 to TRBJ1-3; possible D gene TRBD1, 6 bases. The CDR3 consists of 14 residues. V was trimmed by 4 bases and J by 1 base, leaving 8 bases between them. Germline V CDR1 and CDR2: SGHVS, FNYEAQ. CDR3 DNA sequence: TGTGCCAGCAGCTCAAGGGGGTCTGGAAACACCATATATTTT. Amino acids: CASSSRGSGNTIYF.

This rearrangement joins TRBV30 to TRBJ1-2; maybe TRBD1 (5 bases). In germline, CDR1 is GTSNPN, CDR2 SVGIG (reference sequence). Trimming cost V 5 bases and J 4 bases, with 14 bases left between them. This CDR3 has 13 amino acids. This chain's CDR3 is CAWGQGYGYGYTF. The CDR3 DNA sequence: TGTGCCTGGGGGCAGGGATATGGCTATGGCTACACCTTC.